The clone carrying this TCR beta chain has just a few counts. Its antigen is as yet unknown. This entry belongs to a study of cytomegalovirus exposure and HLA in healthy donors. General observations from the study: A later analysis by the authors found several of the most significant clusters apparently linked to common viral pathogens.

Primers for the PCR totalled 60 Vbeta and 13 Jbeta. Data came from immunoSEQ multiplex PCR; TCRdb stores just in-frame clones and leaves some out. The sample lists tens of thousands of clones, approximately 80% occurring once. CDR1 and CDR2 (germline): SGHRS, YFSETQ. The CDR3 is 17 amino acids. The V end lost 0 bases, the J end lost 2 bases, and 17 bases lay between the germline ends. This receptor was taken from a female donor in good health and CMV-seronegative. The sequencing sample was made of PBMCs. This rearrangement joins TRBV5-1 to TRBJ2-5; D is possibly TRBD2 (5 bases). The CDR3 DNA sequence: TGCGCCAGCAGCTTGGGGAGGAACCTACCTGGGCAAGAGACCCAGTACTTC. Its protein is CASSLGRNLPGQETQYF.